The 30 T cell receptor beta chains presented below share a single source sample, sequenced in a study of blood T cell repertoires in COVID-19. The data were produced by immunoSEQ multiplex PCR, yet TCRdb's version contains in-frame clones alone and is incomplete. The table includes about 180,000 clones, over 75% detected once. Sequences were obtained from peripheral blood. The receptors here all came from a woman of 80 years or more with acute or convalescent COVID-19.

In this sample, this clone turned up once. The chain links TRBV29-1 to TRBJ1-3; D perhaps matches TRBD1 (6 bases). CDR1 and CDR2 from the germline V gene are SQVTM and ANQGSEA. CDR3 length equals 13 residues. The V and J ends lost 4 bases and 8 bases respectively, with 15 bases between them. The CDR3 DNA follows: TGCAGCGTTGTAGGGGGGGAGTTCGACACCATATATTTT. This codes for CSVVGGEFDTIYF.

This chain joins TRBV9 and TRBJ2-1; 15 bases match TRBD2. Trimming at V came to 3 bases and at J to 4 bases, leaving 5 bases not matched to a gene. Germline assignment: CDR1 SGDLS and CDR2 YYNGEE. This CDR3 comprises 17 residues. This CDR3 reads CASSGAGTSGGYNEQFF. CDR3 nucleotides: TGTGCCAGCAGCGGCGCTGGGACTAGCGGGGGGTACAATGAGCAGTTCTTC.

V usage is TRBV4-1 and J usage is TRBJ2-4, with TRBD2 identical over 7 bases. The CDR3 has 14 residues. V was clipped by 3 bases and J by 6 bases; unmatched bases: 5. CDR1 and CDR2 (germline): MGHRA, YSYEKL. The CDR3 DNA reads as TGCGCCAGCAGCCACGCGGGAGAGGGAAACATTCAGTACTTC. Translated, it gives CASSHAGEGNIQYF.

The chain links TRBV13 to TRBJ1-6; D gene uncertain. V was trimmed by 2 bases and J by 7 bases, leaving 12 bases between them. There are 15 residues in the CDR3. Germline CDR1 PRHDT, CDR2 FYEKMQ (reference sequence). As DNA, the CDR3 is TGTGCCAGCAGCTTATCTTGGGCCCCAAATTCACCCCTCCACTTT. This encodes CASSLSWAPNSPLHF. The full variable domain, completed using reference TRBV13 and TRBJ1-6, is AAGVIQSPRHLIKEKRETATLKCYPIPRHDTVYWYQQGPGQDPQFLISFYEKMQSDKGSIPDRFSAQQFSDYHSELNMSSLELGDSALYFCASSLSWAPNSPLHFGNGTRLTVT.

V gene TRBV10-3 combines with J gene TRBJ1-2; 9 positions agree with TRBD1. V gave up 3 bases and J gave up 2 bases; unmatched junction bases: 7. CDR1 is ENHRY and CDR2 is SYGVKD in the germline V gene. CDR3 length: 16 amino acids. The CDR3 here is CAISEQDRGANYGYTF. CDR3 DNA: TGTGCCATCAGTGAACAGGACAGGGGAGCCAACTATGGCTACACCTTC.

This chain connects TRBV7-2 to TRBJ1-6, with a weak D call TRBD1 (6 bases). Trimming removed 7 bases from V and 7 bases from J, with 17 bases in between. Germline V gives CDR1 SGHTA, CDR2 FQGNSA. CDR3 size: 15 residues. CDR3 sequence (DNA): TGTGCCAGCAACCGTGAGGGCAGGGGAAATTCACCCCTCCACTTT. Protein sequence: CASNREGRGNSPLHF.

This clone was detected once. The chain links TRBV28 to TRBJ1-1; D uncertain. The CDR3 consists of 11 residues. Per the germline V gene, CDR1 is MDHEN and CDR2 is SYDVKM. V dropped 7 bases and J dropped 11 bases, with 14 bases sitting between them. The CDR3 DNA reads TGTGCCAGCACCACGGTTCGGAGGGCTTTCTTT. Its protein product is CASTTVRRAFF.

V gene TRBV15 combines with J gene TRBJ1-1; the D gene is possibly TRBD1 (5 bases). V shed 3 bases and J shed 6 bases, with 20 bases lying between them. There are 16 residues in the CDR3. CDR1 and CDR2 (germline): LNHNV, YYDKDF (reference sequence). CDR3 sequence reads: CATSRSTASSVPEAFF. CDR3 DNA sequence: TGTGCCACCAGCAGGTCGACAGCCTCTTCCGTCCCTGAAGCTTTCTTT. Supplemented by reference TRBV15 and TRBJ1-1, the full variable domain reads DAMVIQNPRYQVTQFGKPVTLSCSQTLNHNVMYWYQQKSSQAPKLLFHYYDKDFNNEADTPDNFQSRRPNTSFCFLDIRSPGLGDTAMYLCATSRSTASSVPEAFFGQGTRLTVV.

The CDR3 here is CASSGRLTNGELFF. CDR3 nucleotides: TGTGCCAGCAGCGGCCGTCTCACTAACGGGGAGCTGTTTTTT. This rearrangement joins TRBV7-2 to TRBJ2-2, with D uncertain. V lost 5 bases to trimming and J lost 7 bases, with 14 bases between them. The CDR3 has 14 residues. CDR1 and CDR2 (germline): SGHTA, FQGNSA.

V is TRBV11-2 and J is TRBJ1-1; D gene unclear. This CDR3 contains 15 residues. The V end was cut by 6 bases, the J end by 3 bases, with 17 bases between. Germline CDR1 is SGHAT and CDR2 is FQNNGV. CDR3 DNA sequence: TGTGCCAGCAGATACGGTAGCCCAAGGCACACTGAAGCTTTCTTT. It is translated as CASRYGSPRHTEAFF.

The chain recombines TRBV12-3 or TRBV12-4 with TRBJ1-1; D is possibly TRBD1 (5 bases). The germline V and J ends were trimmed by 5 bases and 10 bases, with 14 bases remaining between them. This CDR3 has 12 amino acids. In nucleotides, the CDR3 is TGTGCCAGCAGTCTACCCGGGGGGGGAGCTTTCTTT. This encodes CASSLPGGGAFF.

The rearrangement uses TRBV7-2 and TRBJ2-2; perhaps TRBD2 as D (6 bases). Germline loops: CDR1 SGHTA, CDR2 FQGNSA. The V end was cut by 8 bases, the J end by 4 bases, with 17 bases between. This CDR3 comprises 15 residues. The CDR3 reads CASRRGSRVTGELFF. The CDR3 region has the DNA TGTGCCAGCCGTCGGGGGAGTAGGGTCACCGGGGAGCTGTTTTTT.

This clone was detected only once. The chain recombines TRBV29-1 with TRBJ1-5; unclear D gene. Germline V lookup: CDR1 SQVTM, CDR2 ANQGSEA. V lost 4 bases to trimming and J lost 6 bases, with 13 bases between them. This CDR3 has 13 amino acids. In nucleotides, the CDR3 is TGCAGCGTTGGGGAGGGATCCGGTCAGCCCCAGCATTTT. Protein product: CSVGEGSGQPQHF. Using reference TRBV29-1 and TRBJ1-5 for the parts outside the CDR3, the full variable domain is SAVISQKPSRDICQRGTSLTIQCQVDSQVTMMFWYRQQPGQSLTLIATANQGSEATYESGFVIDKFPISRPNLTFSTLTVSNMSPEDSSIYLCSVGEGSGQPQHFGDGTRLSIL.

This rearrangement joins TRBV19 to TRBJ1-2, with D unresolved. V lost 3 bases to trimming and J lost 2 bases, with 10 bases between them. This CDR3 has 14 residues. The germline CDR1 and CDR2 sequences are LNHDA and SQIVND (reference sequence). The CDR3 region has the DNA TGTGCCAGTAGTATCCAAGCGGGGAACTATGGCTACACCTTC. Translating gives CASSIQAGNYGYTF.

This chain uses TRBV6-5 with TRBJ2-7, with TRBD2 matching over 9 bases. The CDR3 covers 14 residues. After removal of 7 bases from V and 6 bases from J, the junction contained 10 bases not matched to a gene. Looked up from germline, CDR1 is MNHEY and CDR2 is SVGAGI. This chain's CDR3 is CASTPAGGSGEQYF. The CDR3 bases are TGTGCCAGCACCCCTGCGGGGGGGTCCGGCGAGCAGTACTTC.

This chain joins TRBV24-1 and TRBJ2-1; 9 positions match TRBD1. Germline assignment: CDR1 KGHDR and CDR2 SFDVKD. The CDR3 is 17 residues long. V gave up 3 bases and J gave up 0 bases; unmatched junction bases: 5. Here the CDR3 DNA reads TGTGCCACCAGTGATGACAGGGGGTCTAGCTCCTACAATGAGCAGTTCTTC. It specifies CATSDDRGSSSYNEQFF.

The CDR3 loop is CASSWAGVRSGNTIYF. The DNA for the CDR3 is TGTGCCAGCAGTTGGGCAGGGGTTCGCTCTGGAAACACCATATATTTT. V usage is TRBV5-6 and J usage is TRBJ1-3, with TRBD1 as a possible D gene (6 bases). Germline CDR1 is SGHDT and CDR2 is YYEEEE. The V end lost 5 bases, the J end lost 0 bases, and 15 bases lay between the germline ends. This CDR3 is 16 amino acids long. Complete variable domain (other parts from reference TRBV5-6 and TRBJ1-3): DAGVTQSPTHLIKTRGQQVTLRCSPKSGHDTVSWYQQALGQGPQFIFQYYEEEERQRGNFPDRFSGHQFPNYSSELNVNALLLGDSALYLCASSWAGVRSGNTIYFGEGSWLTVV.

The gene calls are TRBV27 and TRBJ1-2; TRBD1 matches at 7 bases. CDR1 and CDR2 from the germline V gene are MNHEY and SMNVEV (reference sequence). The CDR3 has 14 amino acids. Losses at the gene ends were 7 bases for V and 5 bases for J; bases not matched to a gene: 10. As DNA, the CDR3 is TGTGCCAGCACCTGGGCCGACAGGGAGTATGGCTACACCTTC. It codes for CASTWADREYGYTF.

The chain joins TRBV6-5 to TRBJ2-1; 7 bases fit TRBD2. V shed 2 bases, J shed 3 bases, and the junction held 4 bases outside the gene matches. The germline gives CDR1 MNHEY, CDR2 SVGAGI. The length of the CDR3 is 15 residues. CDR3 in amino acids: CASSYLAGVYNEQFF. In DNA, the CDR3 is TGTGCCAGCAGTTACCTGGCGGGGGTCTACAATGAGCAGTTCTTC.

The V call is TRBV27, the J call TRBJ1-3; D is possibly TRBD1 (6 bases). There are 13 residues in the CDR3. Trimming removed 5 bases from V and 7 bases from J, with 12 bases in between. Germline CDR1 reads MNHEY; CDR2 reads SMNVEV (reference sequence). The CDR3 spells CASSPDRYNTIYF. The CDR3 DNA reads TGTGCCAGCAGTCCGGACAGATATAACACCATATATTTT.

This clone showed up just a few times. The chain joins TRBV3-1 (or the pseudogene TRBV3-2) to TRBJ1-5, with 8 bases identical to TRBD1. The CDR3 totals 14 residues. CDR1 is LGHDT, CDR2 YNNKEL, per germline (reference sequence). The V gene end was trimmed by 6 bases and the J gene end by 7 bases; junction bases not matched to a gene: 8. The CDR3 is CASSFGQGGQPQHF. In nucleotides, the CDR3 is TGTGCCAGCAGTTTTGGACAGGGAGGACAGCCCCAGCATTTT.

The chain couples TRBV20-1 to TRBJ1-2; D call uncertain. The germline V gene encodes CDR1 DFQATT and CDR2 SNEGSKA (reference sequence). V lost 3 bases to trimming and J lost 6 bases, with 14 bases between them. The CDR3 is made up of 13 amino acids. In DNA, the CDR3 is TGCAGTGCTAGTCTAAGCGCAAGAGATGGCTACACCTTC. As protein: CSASLSARDGYTF.

The chain combines TRBV12-2 with TRBJ2-6; the DNA was not used to check the table's D call, TRBD2. TRBV12-2 is a pseudogene. This CDR3 is 15 amino acids long. CDR3 in DNA: TGTGCAAGTCGTCTTAGCGGGGTCGGGGCCAACGTCCTGACTTTC. Amino acids: CASRLSGVGANVLTF.

With regard to this clone: This same CDR3 is encoded by further DNA sequences in the sample. The chain has TRBV18 and TRBJ1-5; TRBD1 matches 8 bases. The V and J ends lost 4 bases and 2 bases, in that order; junction bases with no gene match: 4. The length of the CDR3 is 15 residues. CDR1 is KGHSH, CDR2 LQKENI, per germline. CDR3: CASSLGTGRNQPQHF. The CDR3 DNA reads TGTGCCAGCTCACTCGGGACAGGTCGCAATCAGCCCCAGCATTTT.

The chain recombines TRBV12-3 or TRBV12-4 with TRBJ2-5; 7 nucleotides agree with TRBD2. V shed 3 bases, J shed 5 bases, and the junction held 3 bases outside the gene matches. The CDR3 length is 13 residues. Here the CDR3 reads CASSFGRGETQYF. The DNA for the CDR3 is TGTGCCAGCAGTTTTGGGCGGGGGGAGACCCAGTACTTC.

The CDR3 protein is CASSQWDSQETQYF. For the CDR3, the DNA is TGTGCCAGCAGCCAATGGGACAGCCAAGAGACCCAGTACTTC. The chain couples TRBV5-4 to TRBJ2-5; 7 bases agree with TRBD1. Per germline, CDR1 SGHNT and CDR2 YYREEE (reference sequence). Losses at the gene ends were 4 bases for V and 1 base for J; bases not matched to a gene: 4. CDR3 size: 14 residues.

The chain employs TRBV10-3 and TRBJ2-2; TRBD2 might be the D (6 bases). There are 16 residues in the CDR3. V gave up 8 bases and J gave up 4 bases, with 20 bases separating them. Looked up from germline, CDR1 is ENHRY and CDR2 is SYGVKD. The CDR3 region has the DNA TGTGCCATCCGTGCCCCTACGGGGGAGAGCACCGGGGAGCTGTTTTTT. Its translation is CAIRAPTGESTGELFF.

The V call is TRBV27, the J call TRBJ1-3; D is uncertain. The CDR3 covers 13 residues. Germline CDR1 is MNHEY and CDR2 is SMNVEV (reference sequence). Trimming cost V 7 bases and J 4 bases, with 11 bases left between them. The CDR3 DNA is TGTGCCAGCACCGCCTCGGGAGGAAACACCATATATTTT. Protein: CASTASGGNTIYF.

V is TRBV7-2 and J is TRBJ1-3; D uncertain. V was clipped by 1 base and J by 4 bases, with 17 bases between them. Germline loops: CDR1 SGHTA, CDR2 FQGNSA. The CDR3 runs to 17 residues. The CDR3 protein is CASSLVALEALGNTIYF. CDR3 nucleotides: TGTGCCAGCAGCTTAGTCGCATTGGAGGCTCTCGGAAACACCATATATTTT. The full variable domain, with the rest looked up from reference TRBV7-2 and TRBJ1-3, is GAGVSQSPSNKVTEKGKDVELRCDPISGHTALYWYRQSLGQGLEFLIYFQGNSAPDKSGLPSDRFSAERTGGSVSTLTIQRTQQEDSAVYLCASSLVALEALGNTIYFGEGSWLTVV.

The chain links TRBV7-8 to TRBJ2-3, with TRBD2 identical over 12 bases. The V and J ends lost 4 bases and 4 bases, in that order; junction bases with no gene match: 3. The CDR3 sequence is 15 residues long. Germline V CDR1 and CDR2: SGHVS, FQNEAQ. Written as DNA, the CDR3 is TGTGCCAGCAGCTCTGCTAGCGGGAGGGCAGATACGCAGTATTTT. Residues: CASSSASGRADTQYF.